Following are 7 T cell receptor beta chains from one sample sequenced in a study of cytomegalovirus exposure and HLA in healthy donors. Primers for the PCR totalled 60 Vbeta and 13 Jbeta. Sequencing was performed with immunoSEQ multiplex PCR; in TCRdb, only in-frame clones are kept and a portion is missing. The sample carries some 130,000 clones, approximately 71% recorded once. The specimen sequenced was PBMCs. The receptors come from a man aged 25-40 years in good health and CMV-seronegative.

The CDR3 is CSVSGLAGPLHEQFF. CDR3 nucleotides: TGCAGCGTTTCGGGACTAGCGGGGCCCCTCCATGAGCAGTTCTTC. The chain employs TRBV29-1 and TRBJ2-1; 13 bases line up with TRBD2. The CDR3 length is 15 residues. V shed 5 bases, J shed 8 bases, and the junction held 9 bases outside the gene matches. Germline V gene sequence: CDR1 SQVTM, CDR2 ANQGSEA.

The chain has TRBV28 and TRBJ2-3, with D tentatively TRBD2 (6 bases). Germline lookup yields CDR1 MDHEN and CDR2 SYDVKM. Trimming stripped 6 bases from V and 5 bases from J, with 9 bases between. This CDR3 is 12 amino acids long. The CDR3 is CASRPGGDTQYF. The CDR3 coding sequence is TGTGCCAGCAGACCCGGGGGAGATACGCAGTATTTT.

In this sample, this clone turned up once. This sequence joins TRBV11-1 and TRBJ2-1; 8 nucleotides agree with TRBD1. This CDR3 contains 15 residues. Trimming removed 8 bases from V and 3 bases from J; junction bases left unmatched: 9. Germline assignment: CDR1 SGHAT and CDR2 FQDESV (reference sequence). DNA of the CDR3: TGTGCCAGCTGCTACGACAGGGGTGGCTACAATGAGCAGTTCTTC. This gives the protein CASCYDRGGYNEQFF.

The chain employs TRBV6-1 and TRBJ2-7, with D perhaps TRBD1 (6 bases). The CDR3 covers 13 residues. V lost 8 bases and J 1 base, leaving 12 bases between the germline ends. CDR1 is MNHNS and CDR2 is SASEGT in the germline V gene. The CDR3 coding sequence is TGTGCCAGCCTCCGGGACACTTCCTACGAGCAGTACTTC. It codes for CASLRDTSYEQYF.

The table lists this clone with a few counts. This chain joins TRBV7-9 and TRBJ2-7, with 7 positions matching TRBD1. Germline assignment: CDR1 SEHNR and CDR2 FQNEAQ (reference sequence). The ends lost 2 bases at V and 3 bases at J; junction bases unmatched: 7. This CDR3 region has 15 residues. The CDR3 nucleotides are TGTGCCAGCAGCTTAAGACAGGGAGCAGGCTACGAGCAGTACTTC. Translation gives CASSLRQGAGYEQYF.

This clone has only a few counts. V is TRBV5-6 and J is TRBJ1-1; possibly TRBD1 for D (5 bases). V lost 2 bases and J lost 6, with 8 bases in between. Germline V CDR1 and CDR2: SGHDT, YYEEEE. CDR3 size: 12 residues. The CDR3 sequence is CASSFTTAEAFF. CDR3 bases: TGTGCCAGCAGCTTTACGACAGCTGAAGCTTTCTTT.

V and J are TRBV7-6 and TRBJ2-1, with TRBD2 identical over 11 bases. Germline lookup yields CDR1 SGHVS and CDR2 FNYEAQ. V shed 5 bases and J 6 bases; nucleotides not matched to a gene: 6. This CDR3 spans 15 amino acids. The CDR3 nucleotides are TGTGCCAGCAGCGGTACTAGCGGGAGTTCCAATGAGCAGTTCTTC. This encodes CASSGTSGSSNEQFF.